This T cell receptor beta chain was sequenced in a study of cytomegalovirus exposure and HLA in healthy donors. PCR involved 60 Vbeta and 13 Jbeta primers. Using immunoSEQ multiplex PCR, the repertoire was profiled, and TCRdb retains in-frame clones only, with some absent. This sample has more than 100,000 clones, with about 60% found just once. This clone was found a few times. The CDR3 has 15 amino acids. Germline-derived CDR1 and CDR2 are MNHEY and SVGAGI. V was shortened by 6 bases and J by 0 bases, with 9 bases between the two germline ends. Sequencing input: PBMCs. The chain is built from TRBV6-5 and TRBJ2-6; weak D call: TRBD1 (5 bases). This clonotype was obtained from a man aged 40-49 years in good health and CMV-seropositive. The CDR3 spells CASRDQGSGANVLTF. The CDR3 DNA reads TGTGCCAGCAGGGATCAGGGCTCTGGGGCCAACGTCCTGACTTTC.